The T cell receptor (beta chain) described here comes from a study of T cell responses to AZD1222 COVID-19 vaccine. Whole-study findings and limits: Targeting of unmutated variant regions was reportedly seen in nearly half of spike-specific TCRs. The donor cohort was predominantly white British with a female majority, and clonal diversity may have been underestimated. Among vaccine-associated CD4 TCRs, coverage spanned spike, with dominance at 160-218 and 743-854.

Investigators merged groups given second doses at roughly 4 or roughly 12 weeks. Sequencing used immunoSEQ multiplex PCR; TCRdb keeps in-frame clones, though not all of them. The table records approximately 110,000 clones, approximately 92% of them present only once. Germline CDR1 is MDHEN and CDR2 is SYDVKM. J lost 1 base, V lost 6 bases, and 8 bases had no gene match. The CDR3 consists of 15 residues. Of note for this clone: Its antigen is not known.

The rearrangement links TRBV28 to TRBJ1-2; 7 nucleotides line up with TRBD1. The receptor was isolated from an adult who received the AZD1222 COVID-19 vaccine. The sequencing here drew on peripheral blood, taken 28 days after the second AZD1222 dose. The CDR3 DNA is TGTGCCAGCAGCTCCGGACAGGCTGGTAACTATGGCTACACCTTC. It codes for CASSSGQAGNYGYTF.